The present T cell receptor beta chain was sequenced within a study of HIV-infected patients and healthy controls. Reverse transcription used 500 to 550 ng RNA and constant-region primers for alpha and beta. Separate chain-specific third strand synthesis with multiplexing indices produced the alpha and beta libraries. TCRdb re-derived calls from the 5' RACE reads in MiXCR, one entry per CDR3 protein. Among under 5,000 distinct CDR3 sequences listed, more than 5% were seen once. This clonotype is categorized as medium-sized. Antiretroviral therapy had run roughly three months, about 14 weeks, before follow-up blood collection. Whole blood was used without fractionation, so all unsorted peripheral T cells were included. The junction had 10 bases not matched to a gene; V was cut back by 4 bases and J by 0 bases. The germline V gene has CDR1 DFQATT and CDR2 SNEGSKA (reference sequence). The CDR3 length is 16 residues.

The origin of this receptor is an adult with HIV infection. Sequencing used blood, obtained during antiretroviral therapy. The V and J genes are TRBV20-1 and TRBJ2-7, with 9 bases that match TRBD1. The CDR3, as DNA: TGCAGTGCTATGATCCGGGACAGGGTACTCTCCTACGAGCAGTACTTC. Protein sequence: CSAMIRDRVLSYEQYF.